This is a list of T cell receptor beta chains from one sample in a study of CD4 T cells in relation to SARS-CoV-2 and coronaviruses. TCRdb's table, derived via immunoSEQ multiplex PCR, lists solely in-frame clones and lacks some. The sample has 41,000 or so clones, approximately 82% seen once; the top ten hold around 4.8%. Their cognate antigens are unknown. Source material: naive CD4+ T cells from PBMCs, cultured in vitro. Receptors were obtained from an adult with COVID-19. Both conserved end residues are part of each CDR3. A D gene is named only where the DNA matches it firmly. Only part of the rows carry a size: once, few, many, or a class if the clone is expanded.

CDR3 protein	CDR3 DNA	V gene	D gene	clone size	J gene
CASRTFSGLKLFF	TGTGCCAGCAGGACCTTCTCGGGGCTAAAACTGTTTTTT	TRBV28	.	few	TRBJ1-4
CAGGRARVNSPLHF	TGTGCCGGCGGTAGGGCCCGGGTGAATTCACCCCTCCACTTT	TRBV28	.	.	TRBJ1-6
CASSLWGGGSTDTQYF	TGTGCCAGCAGTCTTTGGGGCGGAGGCAGCACAGATACGCAGTATTTT	TRBV3-1/TRBV3-2	.	.	TRBJ2-3
CASSPPGTPQETQYF	TGTGCCAGCTCACCACCCGGGACACCCCAAGAGACCCAGTACTTC	TRBV18	.	once	TRBJ2-5
CASSERRVEQFF	TGTGCCAGCAGTGAACGGCGAGTTGAGCAGTTCTTC	TRBV2	.	.	TRBJ2-1
CASSSLRTSGYEQYF	TGTGCCAGCAGTTCACTGAGGACTAGCGGATACGAGCAGTACTTC	TRBV6-5	TRBD2	.	TRBJ2-7
CASSQVDGTGYGYTF	TGTGCCAGCAGCCAAGTGGACGGGACAGGTTATGGCTACACCTTC	TRBV4-2	TRBD1	.	TRBJ1-2
CASSVASGKQQSTDTQYF	TGTGCCAGCAGCGTAGCTTCAGGGAAGCAACAAAGCACAGATACGCAGTATTTT	TRBV9	.	.	TRBJ2-3
CASSLEPGWADTQYF	TGTGCCAGCAGCTTAGAACCGGGTTGGGCAGATACGCAGTATTTT	TRBV7-8	.	.	TRBJ2-3
CASSQADFLSGNTIYF	TGCGCCAGCAGCCAAGCAGACTTCCTCTCTGGAAACACCATATATTTT	TRBV4-1	.	few	TRBJ1-3
CATSDSLAGVSNEQFF	TGTGCCACCAGTGATTCACTAGCGGGAGTATCAAATGAGCAGTTCTTC	TRBV24-1	TRBD2	.	TRBJ2-1
CASSSRYATNTEAFF	TGTGCCAGCAGCTCCCGATATGCCACGAACACTGAAGCTTTCTTT	TRBV7-9	.	.	TRBJ1-1
CASGQGADTGELFF	TGTGCCAGCGGACAGGGGGCAGACACCGGGGAGCTGTTTTTT	TRBV2	TRBD1	few	TRBJ2-2
CASSLQVPRDPVLGTQYF	TGTGCCAGCAGTCTTCAGGTACCAAGAGACCCAGTACTAGGGACCCAGTACTTC	TRBV27	.	.	TRBJ2-5
CASTHAGAVPFGGYTF	TGTGCCAGTACCCACGCGGGGGCAGTTCCATTTGGGGGCTACACCTTC	TRBV19	.	few	TRBJ1-2
CASSMGAEKETQYF	TGTGCCAGCAGCATGGGGGCCGAGAAAGAGACCCAGTACTTC	TRBV7-3	.	once	TRBJ2-5